This T cell receptor (beta chain) was obtained from a study of blood T cell repertoires in COVID-19. Study-level background: Sources were T cells, B-cell-depleted T cells, or PBMCs; the material itself was cDNA or gDNA.

Clones were sequenced by immunoSEQ multiplex PCR, and TCRdb holds only the in-frame ones, with some missing. The top ten hold under 15% of the sample, which has 100,000 or so clones, about 85% seen once. V shed 4 bases and J 4 bases; nucleotides not matched to a gene: 11. The CDR3 is 16 amino acids. The germline V gene has CDR1 GTSNPN and CDR2 SVGIG (reference sequence). The receptor comes from a man over 45 with active or convalescent COVID-19. V is TRBV30 and J is TRBJ1-1; 11 bases line up with TRBD1. The source material was peripheral blood. The CDR3 is CAWKPGTGGKSTEAFF. DNA for the CDR3: TGTGCCTGGAAACCCGGGACAGGGGGTAAGTCCACTGAAGCTTTCTTT.